Listed below are T cell receptor beta chains from one sample, sequenced in a study of CD8 T cells in ankylosing spondylitis. TCRdb passed the 5' RACE reads through MiXCR, listing each CDR3 protein once. This table has some 130,000 distinct CDR3 sequences, roughly 13% appearing once. The sequenced sample consisted of blood, either unsorted or a sorted T cell fraction (not recorded which). These receptors came from a female donor with ankylosing spondylitis or in good health (not recorded which). Both conserved end residues are part of each CDR3. A D gene is named only where the DNA matches it firmly. Size is omitted from some rows. Given values are once, few, many or a class for expanded clones.

>many|NA|TRBJ1-1|TRBV6-5
TGTGCCAGCAGTTTTATTGGGGTAGGCACTGAAGCTTTCTTT
CASSFIGVGTEAFF
>many|NA|TRBJ1-1|TRBV7-8
TGTGCCAGCAGCTTAGCTGGCAGGGGCCCTGAAGCTTTCTTT
CASSLAGRGPEAFF
>NA|TRBD2|TRBJ2-2|TRBV28
TGTGCCAACAGTTCGGGACTAGCGGGGGGTCTCGGGGAGCTGTTTTTT
CANSSGLAGGLGELFF
>many|NA|TRBJ2-3|TRBV11-2
TGTGCCAGCAGCCCCCTCGTTGGAGGATACACAGATACGCAGTATTTT
CASSPLVGGYTDTQYF
>few|NA|TRBJ1-6|TRBV3-1
TGTGCCAGCAGCCAGCACCCGGATATTAATAATTCACCCCTCCACTTT
CASSQHPDINNSPLHF
>few|TRBD1|TRBJ2-1|TRBV9
TGTGCCAGCAGCCCACAGAGAAGTCAGGGACAGGATGAGCAGTTCTTC
CASSPQRSQGQDEQFF
>NA|TRBD1|TRBJ2-3|TRBV12-3/TRBV12-4
TGTGCCAGCAGCCGACAGGGGGTGGGCACAGATACGCAGTATTTT
CASSRQGVGTDTQYF
>few|NA|TRBJ2-7|TRBV24-1
TGTGCCACCAGTGAGGCCGGGACAACCTACGAGCAGTACTTC
CATSEAGTTYEQYF
>many|TRBD1|TRBJ1-1|TRBV5-1
TGCGCCAGCAGCACCGACAGGGGGGATACTGAAGCTTTCTTT
CASSTDRGDTEAFF
>many|NA|TRBJ2-3|TRBV20-1
TGCAGTGCTAGCGGGGGACGGGAAGATACGCAGTATTTT
CSASGGREDTQYF
>many|NA|TRBJ2-2|TRBV20-1
TGCAGTGCTAGCGGCCTCGCCGGGGAGCTGTTTTTT
CSASGLAGELFF
>NA|NA|TRBJ2-7|TRBV7-2
TGTGCCAGCAGCGCCAGACTGGGTTTGGCCTACGAGCAGTACTTC
CASSARLGLAYEQYF
>few|NA|TRBJ2-4|TRBV12-3/TRBV12-4
TGTGCCAGCAGTTCCCGAGAGTTAGCCAAAAACATTCAGTACTTC
CASSSRELAKNIQYF
>many|NA|TRBJ1-1|TRBV12-3/TRBV12-4
TGTGCCAGCAGTTTAACAGCCAACATACCCAACACTGAAGCTTTCTTT
CASSLTANIPNTEAFF
>many|TRBD1|TRBJ1-6|TRBV11-1
TGTGCCAGCAGCTCACAGGGGGAAAATTCACCCCTCCACTTT
CASSSQGENSPLHF
>many|TRBD2|TRBJ2-5|TRBV20-1
TGCAGTGCTAGTTGGGCTAGCGGGGGGGTAAACCAAGAGACCCAGTACTTC
CSASWASGGVNQETQYF
>few|NA|TRBJ2-7|TRBV10-3
TGTGCCATCAGTGAGTCACTCCCCAGGAGCTCCTACGAGCAGTACTTC
CAISESLPRSSYEQYF
>few|NA|TRBJ1-2|TRBV12-3/TRBV12-4
TGTGCCAGCACCGTCGAGGGCGGCTACACCTTC
CASTVEGGYTF
>few|NA|TRBJ1-5|TRBV5-5
TGTGCCAGCAGCTTGGAGGTGGGACAACACAATCAGCCCCAGCATTTT
CASSLEVGQHNQPQHF
>NA|NA|TRBJ2-3|TRBV5-1
TGCGCCAGCAGCTTGGAAGTGGGCACAGATACGCAGTATTTT
CASSLEVGTDTQYF
>few|TRBD2|TRBJ2-7|TRBV7-9
TGTGCCAGCAGCTTAGCGGGAGGGCCCGGGGAGCAGTACTTC
CASSLAGGPGEQYF
>NA|TRBD1|TRBJ2-7|TRBV28
TGTGCCAGCAGACCCAGGGGGCTCCCCTACGAGCAGTACTTC
CASRPRGLPYEQYF
>few|NA|TRBJ2-2|TRBV7-9
TGTGCCAGTCCCTACGGGGCCAGGCCGAACACCGGGGAGCTGTTTTTT
CASPYGARPNTGELFF
>few|NA|TRBJ1-2|TRBV16
TGTGCCAGCAGCCCGGGACGGAATAACTATGGCTACACCTTC
CASSPGRNNYGYTF
>many|TRBD2|TRBJ2-7|TRBV12-3/TRBV12-4
TGTGCCAGCAGTACTAGCGGGAGTATTTACGAGCAGTACTTC
CASSTSGSIYEQYF
>few|NA|TRBJ2-6|TRBV6-5
TGTGCCAGCAGTTCAGGGGTGTCTGGGGCCAACGTCCTGACTTTC
CASSSGVSGANVLTF
>many|TRBD1|TRBJ2-5|TRBV29-1
TGCAGCGTAAACGGACAGGGGGTGGAGACCCAGTACTTC
CSVNGQGVETQYF
>few|TRBD1|TRBJ1-6|TRBV6-1
TGTGCCAGCAGTAGGGGACAGGGGAGCTCAAGCTCCTATAATTCACCCCTCCACTTT
CASSRGQGSSSSYNSPLHF
>few|TRBD1|TRBJ1-2|TRBV5-1
TGCGCCAGCGAACTCTCCGGGACAGGAGATGGCTACACCTTC
CASELSGTGDGYTF
>NA|TRBD1|TRBJ2-7|TRBV29-1
TGCAGCGTTGGATTCGGGACAGGGATCTACGAGCAGTACTTC
CSVGFGTGIYEQYF
>few|TRBD2|TRBJ2-7|TRBV20-1
TGCAGTGCTAGCCCTAGCGGGAGGTCTTCCTACGAGCAGTACTTC
CSASPSGRSSYEQYF
>many|NA|TRBJ2-5|TRBV20-1
TGCAGTGCAAGGGGGGTACAAGAGACCCAGTACTTC
CSARGVQETQYF
>many|TRBD1|TRBJ2-2|TRBV15
TGTGCCACCAGCACCCACAGGGGGGACAGGGGGCGGACGAACACCGGGGAGCTGTTTTTT
CATSTHRGDRGRTNTGELFF
>NA|NA|TRBJ2-7|TRBV20-1
TGCAGTGCTAGAGAGGTTCGGCAGTCCTACGAGCAGTACTTC
CSAREVRQSYEQYF
>NA|NA|TRBJ2-3|TRBV5-1
TGCGCCAGCAGCTTGGGACAGGCCTTCGAAGATACGCAGTATTTT
CASSLGQAFEDTQYF
>few|NA|TRBJ1-1|TRBV5-1
TGCGCCAGCAGTTCCGGGCCTCAGAACACTGAAGCTTTCTTT
CASSSGPQNTEAFF
>many|TRBD1|TRBJ2-5|TRBV12-5
TGTGCTAGTGGTTTGGGACAGAACGCAGGGGGCTATGAGACCCAGTACTTC
CASGLGQNAGGYETQYF
>NA|NA|TRBJ2-5|TRBV7-9
TGTGCCAGCAGCCCCCATGGCGAGACCCAGTACTTC
CASSPHGETQYF
>NA|NA|TRBJ2-7|TRBV10-3
TGTGCCATCGGAGCGGAGGTCTACGAGCAGTACTTC
CAIGAEVYEQYF
>NA|TRBD2|TRBJ2-1|TRBV6-1
TGTGCCAGCAGGTCGGGACTAGCGGGAGGGAGGGGGCAGTTCTTC
CASRSGLAGGRGQFF
>NA|TRBD2|TRBJ2-7|TRBV5-1
TGCGCCAGCAGCGTGATAGCGGGGGCCTACGAGCAGTACTTC
CASSVIAGAYEQYF
>many|NA|TRBJ2-5|TRBV6-5
TGTGCCAGCAGTTACCAGGACGGCTGGAATCAAGAGACCCAGTACTTC
CASSYQDGWNQETQYF
>NA|TRBD1|TRBJ1-5|TRBV2
TGTGCCAGCAGTGAAGCGACAGGGGAACAGCCCCAGCATTTT
CASSEATGEQPQHF
>few|TRBD2|TRBJ2-1|TRBV18
TGTGCCAGCTCACCACCGATAGCGGGAGCATACAATGAGCAGTTCTTC
CASSPPIAGAYNEQFF
>few|NA|TRBJ2-7|TRBV10-3
TGTGCCATCAATTCCGGGGCGGGCCACGAGCAGTACTTC
CAINSGAGHEQYF
>few|TRBD1|TRBJ1-2|TRBV29-1
TGCAGCGTACCGGGACAGGGTCTCTATGGCTACACCTTC
CSVPGQGLYGYTF
>many|NA|TRBJ1-5|TRBV2
TGTGCCAGCAGAACCGGGCTCCTTGGGGGCAATCAGCCCCAGCATTTT
CASRTGLLGGNQPQHF
>NA|TRBD2|TRBJ2-7|TRBV5-1
TGCGCCAGCAGCTCTTGGACGGGACTAACCTACGAGCAGTACTTC
CASSSWTGLTYEQYF
>NA|NA|TRBJ1-1|TRBV28
TGTGCCAGCAGTTTAGGTGTCAGCGAAGCTTTCTTT
CASSLGVSEAFF
>few|NA|TRBJ2-7|TRBV5-1
TGCGCCAGCAGCTTCGGGGACGAGCAGTACTTC
CASSFGDEQYF
>many|TRBD2|TRBJ2-1|TRBV5-1
TGCGCCAGCAGCTTGAGCGGGGACTACAATGAGCAGTTCTTC
CASSLSGDYNEQFF
>many|NA|TRBJ2-5|TRBV27
TGTGCCAGCAGTTTATCGGCCCGACAGGTGGAGACCCAGTACTTC
CASSLSARQVETQYF